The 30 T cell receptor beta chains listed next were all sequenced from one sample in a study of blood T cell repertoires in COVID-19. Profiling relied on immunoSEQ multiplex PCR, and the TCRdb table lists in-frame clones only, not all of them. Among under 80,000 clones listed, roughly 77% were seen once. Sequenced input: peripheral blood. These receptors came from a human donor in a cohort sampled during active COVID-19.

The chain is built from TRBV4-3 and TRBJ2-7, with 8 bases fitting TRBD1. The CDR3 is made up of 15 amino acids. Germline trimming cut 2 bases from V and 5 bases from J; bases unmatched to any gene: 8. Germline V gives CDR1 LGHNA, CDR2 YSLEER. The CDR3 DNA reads TGCGCCAGCAGCCAAAATTGGCAGGGGGCCCACGAGCAGTACTTC. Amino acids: CASSQNWQGAHEQYF.

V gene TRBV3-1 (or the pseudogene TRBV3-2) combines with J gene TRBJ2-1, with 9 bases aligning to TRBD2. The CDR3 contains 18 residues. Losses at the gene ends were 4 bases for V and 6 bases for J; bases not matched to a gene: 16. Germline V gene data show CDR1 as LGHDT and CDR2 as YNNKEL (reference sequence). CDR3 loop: CASSLQSPTSGTFNEQFF. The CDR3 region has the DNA TGTGCCAGCAGCCTCCAATCGCCGACTAGCGGAACCTTCAATGAGCAGTTCTTC.

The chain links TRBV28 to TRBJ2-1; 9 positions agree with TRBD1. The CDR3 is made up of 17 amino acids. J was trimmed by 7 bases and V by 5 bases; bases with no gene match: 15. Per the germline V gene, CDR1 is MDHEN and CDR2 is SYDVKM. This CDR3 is CASSTAGTGIGGNEQFF. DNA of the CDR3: TGTGCCAGCAGTACCGCCGGGACAGGGATCGGGGGTAATGAGCAGTTCTTC. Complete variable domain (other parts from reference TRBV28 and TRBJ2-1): DVKVTQSSRYLVKRTGEKVFLECVQDMDHENMFWYRQDPGLGLRLIYFSYDVKMKEKGDIPEGYSVSREKKERFSLILESASTNQTSMYLCASSTAGTGIGGNEQFFGPGTRLTVL.

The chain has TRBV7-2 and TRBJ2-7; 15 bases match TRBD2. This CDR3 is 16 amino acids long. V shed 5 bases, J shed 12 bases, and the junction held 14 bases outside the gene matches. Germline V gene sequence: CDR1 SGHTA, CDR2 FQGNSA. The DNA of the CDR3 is TGTGCCAGCAGCCCTCCCGGGACTAGCGGGAGGACCCCGCGGTACTTC. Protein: CASSPPGTSGRTPRYF.

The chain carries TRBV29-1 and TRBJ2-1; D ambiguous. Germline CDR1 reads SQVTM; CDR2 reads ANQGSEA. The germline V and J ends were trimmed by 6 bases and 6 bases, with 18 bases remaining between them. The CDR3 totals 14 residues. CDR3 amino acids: CSVSTIQLSNEQFF. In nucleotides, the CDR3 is TGCAGCGTCTCAACAATACAGCTCTCCAATGAGCAGTTCTTC.

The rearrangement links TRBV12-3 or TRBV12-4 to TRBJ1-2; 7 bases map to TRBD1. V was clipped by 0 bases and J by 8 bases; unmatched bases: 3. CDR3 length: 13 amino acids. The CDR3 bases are TGTGCCAGCAGTTTAGCAGGGGGCCGGGGCTACACCTTC. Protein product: CASSLAGGRGYTF.

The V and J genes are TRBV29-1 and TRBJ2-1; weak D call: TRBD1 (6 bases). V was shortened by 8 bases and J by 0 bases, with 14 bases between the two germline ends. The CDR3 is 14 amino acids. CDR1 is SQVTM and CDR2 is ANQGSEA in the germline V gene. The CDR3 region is CSSGRGSSYNEQFF. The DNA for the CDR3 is TGCAGCTCCGGTAGGGGGAGCTCCTACAATGAGCAGTTCTTC.

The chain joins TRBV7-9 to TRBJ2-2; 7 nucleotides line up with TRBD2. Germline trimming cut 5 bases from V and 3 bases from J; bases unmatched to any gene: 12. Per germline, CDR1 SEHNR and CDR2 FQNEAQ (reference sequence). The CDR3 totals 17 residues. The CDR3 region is CASSRPYGRRHTGELFF. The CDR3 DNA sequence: TGTGCCAGCAGCCGCCCCTACGGGAGGAGACACACCGGGGAGCTGTTTTTT.

The CDR3 here is CASSIQGETQYF. The CDR3 DNA reads TGTGCCAGCTCAATCCAGGGCGAGACCCAGTACTTC. The V call is TRBV18, the J call TRBJ2-5; the D gene is possibly TRBD1 (5 bases). The V gene lost 5 bases and the J gene lost 5 bases, with 9 bases spanning the gap. Germline V lookup: CDR1 KGHSH, CDR2 LQKENI. The CDR3 consists of 12 residues.

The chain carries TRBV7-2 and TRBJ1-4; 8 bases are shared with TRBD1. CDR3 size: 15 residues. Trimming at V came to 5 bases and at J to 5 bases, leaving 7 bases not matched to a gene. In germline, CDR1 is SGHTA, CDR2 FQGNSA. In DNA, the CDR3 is TGTGCCAGCAGCCCAGGACAGGGTGGAAATGAAAAACTGTTTTTT. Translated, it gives CASSPGQGGNEKLFF.

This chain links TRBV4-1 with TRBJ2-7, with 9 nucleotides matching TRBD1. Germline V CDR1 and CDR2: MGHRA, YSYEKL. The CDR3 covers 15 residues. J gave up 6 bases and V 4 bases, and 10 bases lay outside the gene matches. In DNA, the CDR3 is TGCGCCAGCAGCCTGCTCGGGACAGGGTACATCGAGCAGTACTTC. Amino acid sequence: CASSLLGTGYIEQYF.

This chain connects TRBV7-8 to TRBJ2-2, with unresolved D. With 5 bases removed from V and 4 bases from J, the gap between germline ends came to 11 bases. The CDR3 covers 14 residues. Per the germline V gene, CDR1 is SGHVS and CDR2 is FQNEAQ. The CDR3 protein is CASSARRATGELFF. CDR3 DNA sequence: TGTGCCAGCAGCGCCCGTCGAGCCACCGGGGAGCTGTTTTTT. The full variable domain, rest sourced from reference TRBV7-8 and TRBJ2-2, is GAGVSQSPRYKVAKRGQDVALRCDPISGHVSLFWYQQALGQGPEFLTYFQNEAQLDKSGLPSDRFFAERPEGSVSTLKIQRTQQEDSAVYLCASSARRATGELFFGEGSRLTVL.

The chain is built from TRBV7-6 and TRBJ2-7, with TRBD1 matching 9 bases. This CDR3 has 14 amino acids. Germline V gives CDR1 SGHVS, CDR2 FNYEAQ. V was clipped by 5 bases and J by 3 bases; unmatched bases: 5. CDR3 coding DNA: TGTGCCAGCAGCCCCCGGGACAGGGACTACGAGCAGTACTTC. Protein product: CASSPRDRDYEQYF.

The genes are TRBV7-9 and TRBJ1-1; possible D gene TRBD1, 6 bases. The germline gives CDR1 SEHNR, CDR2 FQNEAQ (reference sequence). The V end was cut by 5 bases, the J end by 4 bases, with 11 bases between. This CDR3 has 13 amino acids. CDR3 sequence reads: CASSVGGGTEAFF. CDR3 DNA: TGTGCCAGCAGCGTTGGGGGCGGCACTGAAGCTTTCTTT. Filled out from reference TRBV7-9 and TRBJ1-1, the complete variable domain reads DTGVSQNPRHKITKRGQNVTFRCDPISEHNRLYWYRQTLGQGPEFLTYFQNEAQLEKSRLLSDRFSAERPKGSFSTLEIQRTEQGDSAMYLCASSVGGGTEAFFGQGTRLTVV.

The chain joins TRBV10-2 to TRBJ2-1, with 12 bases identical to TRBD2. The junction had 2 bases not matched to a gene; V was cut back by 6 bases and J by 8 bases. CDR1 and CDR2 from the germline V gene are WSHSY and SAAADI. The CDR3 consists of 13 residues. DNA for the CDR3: TGCGCCAGCAGGACTAGCGGGAGTGATGAGCAGTTCTTC. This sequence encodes CASRTSGSDEQFF.

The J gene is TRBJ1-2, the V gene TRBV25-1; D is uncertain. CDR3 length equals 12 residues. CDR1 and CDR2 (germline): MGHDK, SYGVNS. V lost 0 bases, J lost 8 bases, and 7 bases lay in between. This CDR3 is CASSEYGGGYTF. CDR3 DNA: TGTGCCAGCAGTGAATATGGAGGAGGCTACACCTTC.

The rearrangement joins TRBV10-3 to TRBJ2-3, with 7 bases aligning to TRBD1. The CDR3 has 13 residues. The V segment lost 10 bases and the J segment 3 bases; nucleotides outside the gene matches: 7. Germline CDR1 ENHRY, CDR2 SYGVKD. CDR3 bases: TGTGCCACCCAGGGGGAGTTTACAGATACGCAGTATTTT. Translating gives CATQGEFTDTQYF.

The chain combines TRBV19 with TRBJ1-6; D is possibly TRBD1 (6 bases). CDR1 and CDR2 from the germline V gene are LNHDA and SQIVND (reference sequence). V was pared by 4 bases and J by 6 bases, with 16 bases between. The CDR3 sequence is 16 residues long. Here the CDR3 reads CASSTLTGTGNSPLHF. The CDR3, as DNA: TGTGCCAGTAGTACCTTAACAGGGACCGGTAATTCACCCCTCCACTTT.

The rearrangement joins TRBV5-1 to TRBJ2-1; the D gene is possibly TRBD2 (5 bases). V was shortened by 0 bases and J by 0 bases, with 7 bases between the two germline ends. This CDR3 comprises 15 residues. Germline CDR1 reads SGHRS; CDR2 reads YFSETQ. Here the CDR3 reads CASSLVAGSYNEQFF. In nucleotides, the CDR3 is TGCGCCAGCAGCTTGGTGGCGGGCTCCTACAATGAGCAGTTCTTC. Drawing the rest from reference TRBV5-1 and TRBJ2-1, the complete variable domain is KAGVTQTPRYLIKTRGQQVTLSCSPISGHRSVSWYQQTPGQGLQFLFEYFSETQRNKGNFPGRFSGRQFSNSRSEMNVSTLELGDSALYLCASSLVAGSYNEQFFGPGTRLTVL.

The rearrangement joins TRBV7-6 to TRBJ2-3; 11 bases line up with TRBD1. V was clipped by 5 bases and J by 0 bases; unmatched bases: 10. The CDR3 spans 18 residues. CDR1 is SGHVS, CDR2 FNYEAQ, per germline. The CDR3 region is CASSRAGTGGRSTDTQYF. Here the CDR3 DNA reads TGTGCCAGCAGCCGGGCCGGGACAGGGGGACGGAGCACAGATACGCAGTATTTT.

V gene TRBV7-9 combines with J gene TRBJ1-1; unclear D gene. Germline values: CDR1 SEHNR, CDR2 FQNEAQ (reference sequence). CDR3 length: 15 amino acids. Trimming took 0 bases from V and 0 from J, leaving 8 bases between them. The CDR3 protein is CASSLATPLNTEAFF. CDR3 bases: TGTGCCAGCAGCTTAGCGACACCCCTGAACACTGAAGCTTTCTTT.

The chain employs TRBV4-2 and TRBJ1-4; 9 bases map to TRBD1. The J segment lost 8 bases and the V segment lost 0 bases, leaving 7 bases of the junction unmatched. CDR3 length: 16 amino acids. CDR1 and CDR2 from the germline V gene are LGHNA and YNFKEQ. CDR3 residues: CASSQDWTGVDEKLFF. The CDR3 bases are TGTGCCAGCAGCCAAGATTGGACAGGGGTTGACGAAAAACTGTTTTTT.

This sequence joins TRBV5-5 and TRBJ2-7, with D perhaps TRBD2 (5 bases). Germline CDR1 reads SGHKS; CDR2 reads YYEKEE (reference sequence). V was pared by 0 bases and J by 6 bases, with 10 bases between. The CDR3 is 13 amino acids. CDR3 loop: CASSLGGNGEQYF. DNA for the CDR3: TGTGCCAGCAGCTTGGGAGGGAACGGCGAGCAGTACTTC. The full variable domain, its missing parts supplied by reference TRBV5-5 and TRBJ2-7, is DAGVTQSPTHLIKTRGQQVTLRCSPISGHKSVSWYQQVLGQGPQFIFQYYEKEERGRGNFPDRFSARQFPNYSSELNVNALLLGDSALYLCASSLGGNGEQYFGPGTRLTVT.

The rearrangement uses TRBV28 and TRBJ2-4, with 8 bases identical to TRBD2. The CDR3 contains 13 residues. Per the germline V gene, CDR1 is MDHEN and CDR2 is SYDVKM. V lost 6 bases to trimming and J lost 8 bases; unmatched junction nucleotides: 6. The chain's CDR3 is CASSPGGEDIQYF. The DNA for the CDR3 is TGTGCCAGCAGCCCCGGGGGGGAGGACATTCAGTACTTC.

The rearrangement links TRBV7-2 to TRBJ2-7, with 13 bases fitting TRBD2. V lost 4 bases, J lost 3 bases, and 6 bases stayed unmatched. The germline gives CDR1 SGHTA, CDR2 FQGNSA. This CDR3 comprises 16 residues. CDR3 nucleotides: TGTGCCAGCAGCTGGACTAGCGGGAGAAGTGGCTACGAGCAGTACTTC. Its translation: CASSWTSGRSGYEQYF.

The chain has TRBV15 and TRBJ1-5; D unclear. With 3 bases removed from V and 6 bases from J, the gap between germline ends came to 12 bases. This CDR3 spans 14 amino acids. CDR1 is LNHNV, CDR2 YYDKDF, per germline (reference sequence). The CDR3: CATSSRGGGQPQHF. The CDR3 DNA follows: TGTGCCACCAGCAGTCGGGGTGGTGGTCAGCCCCAGCATTTT.

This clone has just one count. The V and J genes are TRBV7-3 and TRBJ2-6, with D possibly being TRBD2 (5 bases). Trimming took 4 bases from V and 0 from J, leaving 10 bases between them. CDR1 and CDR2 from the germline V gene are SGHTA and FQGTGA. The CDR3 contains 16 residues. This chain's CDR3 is CASSSSPHSGANVLTF. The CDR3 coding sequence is TGTGCCAGCAGCTCTAGCCCCCACTCTGGGGCCAACGTCCTGACTTTC.

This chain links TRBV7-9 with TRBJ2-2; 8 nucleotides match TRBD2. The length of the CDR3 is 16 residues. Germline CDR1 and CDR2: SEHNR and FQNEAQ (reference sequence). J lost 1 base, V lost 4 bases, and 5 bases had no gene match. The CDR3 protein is CASSSSSGLNTGELFF. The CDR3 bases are TGTGCCAGCAGCTCCTCTAGCGGGCTGAACACCGGGGAGCTGTTTTTT.

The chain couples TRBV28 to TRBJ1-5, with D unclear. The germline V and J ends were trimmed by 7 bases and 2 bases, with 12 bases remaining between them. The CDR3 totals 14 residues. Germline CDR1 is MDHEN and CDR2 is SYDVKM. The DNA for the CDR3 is TGTGCCAGCACAGGCGGGTCGGGCAATCAGCCCCAGCATTTT. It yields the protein CASTGGSGNQPQHF. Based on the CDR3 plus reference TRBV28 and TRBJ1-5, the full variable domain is DVKVTQSSRYLVKRTGEKVFLECVQDMDHENMFWYRQDPGLGLRLIYFSYDVKMKEKGDIPEGYSVSREKKERFSLILESASTNQTSMYLCASTGGSGNQPQHFGDGTRLSIL.

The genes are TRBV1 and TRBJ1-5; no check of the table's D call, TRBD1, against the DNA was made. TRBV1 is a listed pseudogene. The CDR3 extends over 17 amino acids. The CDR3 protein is CTSSLEQGATVDQPQHF. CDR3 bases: TGCACCAGCAGCCTGGAGCAGGGGGCAACGGTAGATCAGCCCCAGCATTTT.